This T cell receptor beta chain was identified during a study of blood T cell repertoires in COVID-19. Original processing notes: Reference gene primer amplification in the assay estimated nucleated cell counts. TCRdb's table, derived via immunoSEQ multiplex PCR, lists solely in-frame clones and lacks some. Clonal size and the V and J genes are those of that table, whereas D and trimming came from the DNA. Of fewer than 400,000 clones listed, more than 90% were seen once; the top ten hold almost 4%. Exposed enrollees encountered a COVID-19 case at some point within 2 weeks before study entry. This clone was found once. This CDR3 spans 18 amino acids. Germline V lookup: CDR1 SEHNR, CDR2 FQNEAQ (reference sequence). The V and J ends lost 6 bases and 5 bases, in that order; junction bases with no gene match: 19.

The rearrangement uses TRBV7-9 and TRBJ2-5; TRBD1 aligns across 9 bases. The material sequenced was PBMCs or T cells enriched from blood (not recorded which). The clonotype originates from a woman between 25 and 40 years old who had been exposed to COVID-19. This CDR3 is CASSFIGPKQGAWETQYF. In nucleotides, the CDR3 is TGTGCCAGCAGTTTCATCGGCCCCAAACAGGGGGCCTGGGAGACCCAGTACTTC.